A selection of T cell receptor beta chains follows, all from one sample in a study of cytomegalovirus exposure and HLA in healthy donors. Using immunoSEQ multiplex PCR, the repertoire was profiled, and TCRdb retains in-frame clones only, with some absent. The sample includes 85,000 to 100,000 clones, over 60% of them seen just once. The source material was PBMCs. These receptors were collected from a human donor in good health. Each CDR3 is given with its conserved first and last residue. D genes are given only for firm matches. Size tells how often a clone was seen (once, few, many) or the class of an expanded clone, and some rows leave it out.

NA,NA,TRBV11-2,TRBJ2-5,TGTGCCAGCAGCTCCACGGGAAGGTCGCAGTACTTC,CASSSTGRSQYF
TRBD2,NA,TRBV7-8,TRBJ2-6,TGTGCCAGCAGCTTAGCGCGTCGACTAGCGGGCTCTGGGGCCAACGTCCTGACTTTC,CASSLARRLAGSGANVLTF
NA,NA,TRBV5-1,TRBJ2-5,TGCGCCAGCAGCCTGAGGGGACTGCCGCAAGAGACCCAGTACTTC,CASSLRGLPQETQYF
NA,NA,TRBV6-6,TRBJ2-1,TGTGCCAGCAGTTACACCCAAGCACGCGAGCAGTTCTTC,CASSYTQAREQFF
NA,NA,TRBV6-5,TRBJ1-5,TGTGCCAGCAGCGCAGGGTATAGCAATCAGCCCCAGCATTTT,CASSAGYSNQPQHF
TRBD2,NA,TRBV9,TRBJ2-7,TGTGCCAGCAGCGGGGGGGCGGGAGGACGCCCAAGGATCTACGAGCAGTACTTC,CASSGGAGGRPRIYEQYF
TRBD1,NA,TRBV5-1,TRBJ1-2,TGCGCCAGCAGCCACGGGCCAAGTTGGGACAGGGCGGGTTATGGCTACACCTTC,CASSHGPSWDRAGYGYTF
TRBD2,NA,TRBV15,TRBJ2-3,TGTGCCACCAGCGGAGGTTTCGTGAGCGCACTTAGCGGGAGGGCCGGCACAGATACGCAGTATTTT,CATSGGFVSALSGRAGTDTQYF
NA,NA,TRBV7-9,TRBJ2-1,TGTGCCAGCAGCTTAGGGGCTTACAATGAGCAGTTCTTC,CASSLGAYNEQFF
NA,NA,TRBV9,TRBJ1-3,TGTGCCAGCAGCGCAGGTGCCTTGTCTGGAAACACCATATATTTT,CASSAGALSGNTIYF
NA,NA,TRBV4-1,TRBJ1-3,TGCGCCAGCAGCCCCCGGGACTTAGGAAACACCATATATTTT,CASSPRDLGNTIYF
NA,NA,TRBV19,TRBJ1-2,TGTGCCAGTAGCGGGACACACCTCATCTCCTATGGCTACACCTTC,CASSGTHLISYGYTF
NA,NA,TRBV15,TRBJ2-5,TGTGCCACCAGCAGAGCAGGGCAAGAGACCCAGTACTTC,CATSRAGQETQYF
NA,NA,TRBV5-1,TRBJ2-3,TGCGCCAGCAGCTTGGGGCGAGTCTCATCCACAGATATGCAGTATTTT,CASSLGRVSSTDMQYF
TRBD1,NA,TRBV18,TRBJ1-4,TGTGCCAGCTCACCAACAAAGGGACAGGGGAATGAAAAACTGTTTTTT,CASSPTKGQGNEKLFF
TRBD2,many,TRBV27,TRBJ2-7,TGTGCCAGCAGTTTATCGGGACTAGCCAGGCGCGAGCAGTACTTC,CASSLSGLARREQYF
NA,few,TRBV6-5,TRBJ1-2,TGTGCCAGCAGTCCCGGGACTAACTATGGCTACACCTTC,CASSPGTNYGYTF
NA,NA,TRBV19,TRBJ1-2,TGTGCCAGTAGTGAGCAGGGGTGGAAGTATGGCTACACCTTC,CASSEQGWKYGYTF
TRBD1,NA,TRBV29-1,TRBJ2-1,TGCAGCGTTGAGAGGGATAACCGGGACAGGGGAAATTGTAAGCAGTTCTTC,CSVERDNRDRGNCKQFF
TRBD1,NA,TRBV10-3,TRBJ1-2,TGTGCCATCAGTGAGGGGGTCCAAGGGGGCCGGGGCTACACCTTC,CAISEGVQGGRGYTF
NA,NA,TRBV29-1,TRBJ2-1,TGCAGCGTCGGGTGGATGGGCAATGAGCAGTTCTTC,CSVGWMGNEQFF
NA,NA,TRBV9,TRBJ1-4,TGTGCCAGCAGCGTAGGAGGGCTGGGTGAAAAACTGTTTTTT,CASSVGGLGEKLFF
TRBD1,NA,TRBV5-4,TRBJ1-2,TGTGCCAGCAGCACTGGACAGGGCTATGGCTACACCTTC,CASSTGQGYGYTF
TRBD2,NA,TRBV10-3,TRBJ2-3,TGTGCCATCAACAGTCGAGTAGCGGGGCTATCAACTAGCACAGATACGCAGTATTTT,CAINSRVAGLSTSTDTQYF
TRBD1,NA,TRBV28,TRBJ1-5,TGTGCCAGCAGCCCCAGGGGGCTTGGCAATCAGCCCCAGCATTTT,CASSPRGLGNQPQHF
NA,NA,TRBV7-6,TRBJ2-5,TGTGCCAGCAGCTTACAGGGCCAAGAGACCCAGTACTTC,CASSLQGQETQYF
TRBD1,NA,TRBV19,TRBJ1-1,TGTGCCAGTAGTACACGACAGGGGCCGCACACTGAAGCTTTCTTT,CASSTRQGPHTEAFF
TRBD1,NA,TRBV5-5,TRBJ1-6,TGTGCCAGCAGCTTCGACAGGGGCTATTCACCCCTCCACTTT,CASSFDRGYSPLHF
NA,NA,TRBV2,TRBJ1-1,TGTGCCAGCAGGAAAGAGCGGGACACTGAAGCTTTCTTT,CASRKERDTEAFF
NA,NA,TRBV25-1,TRBJ1-3,TGTGCCAGCAGTGACCGGGGGGGGTACGGAAACACCATATATTTT,CASSDRGGYGNTIYF
NA,NA,TRBV30,TRBJ2-5,TGTGCCTGGAGCCGCAGAAGGTTTTCCGGGGGAGAGACCCAGTACTTC,CAWSRRRFSGGETQYF
NA,NA,TRBV7-2,TRBJ1-4,TGTGCCAGCAGCTCTAGACCCGCGTTGACTAATGAAAAACTGTTTTTT,CASSSRPALTNEKLFF